This TCR beta chain comes out of a study of blood T cell repertoires in COVID-19. Study-level information: Samples came from the United States, Italy and Spain, spanning acute and convalescent COVID-19. T cells, B-cell-depleted T cells, or PBMCs provided the cDNA or gDNA that served as material.

Germline CDR1 reads MDHEN; CDR2 reads SYDVKM. Trimming stripped 2 bases from V and 8 bases from J, with 21 bases between. CDR3 length: 17 amino acids. Original processing methods: Reference gene primer amplification gave nucleated cell count estimates. The assay was immunoSEQ multiplex PCR, and TCRdb's table has in-frame clones only and misses some. The V and J calls and clone size were taken over from that table, and D and trimming were inferred from the DNA. The repertoire holds approximately 310,000 clones, with roughly 87% as singletons. The chain recombines TRBV28 with TRBJ1-4; D is possibly TRBD1 (6 bases). Sequencing was performed on peripheral blood. The receptor comes from a man over 45 with active or convalescent COVID-19. This CDR3 reads CASSLMAGGGKKEKLFF. In DNA form, the CDR3 reads TGTGCCAGCAGTTTAATGGCAGGTGGGGGCAAAAAGGAAAAACTGTTTTTT.